This T cell receptor beta chain was identified in a study of cytomegalovirus exposure and HLA in healthy donors. This CDR3 region has 14 residues. The V end was cut by 7 bases, the J end by 3 bases, with 12 bases between. The V gene's germline CDR1 is SEHNR and CDR2 FQNEAQ (reference sequence). Study-wide findings and caveats: Among TCR beta chains, those listed as cytomegalovirus-associated numbered fewer than 200. Evidence from a later analysis indicated that most CMV-associated TCR beta chains looked HLA-restricted. Across all donors, roughly uniform sequencing depth was an assumption of the presence/absence analyses.

Both 60 Vbeta primers and 13 Jbeta primers went into the PCR. The method was immunoSEQ multiplex PCR; TCRdb's version includes in-frame clones alone and lacks a portion of them. This table has about 140,000 clones, 75% to 80% appearing once. A word on this clone: Its specificity is not known.

The sequenced material came from PBMCs. The chain links TRBV7-9 to TRBJ2-2; D perhaps matches TRBD1 (5 bases). This TCR was recovered from a woman aged 35 to 49 in good health and CMV-seropositive. The CDR3 spells CASIDSADTGELFF. CDR3 in DNA: TGTGCCAGCATCGACAGTGCCGACACCGGGGAGCTGTTTTTT.